The 4 T cell receptor beta chains presented below share a single source sample, sequenced in a study of cytomegalovirus exposure and HLA in healthy donors. Sequencing used immunoSEQ multiplex PCR; TCRdb keeps in-frame clones, though not all of them. The sample lists around 100,000 clones, around 84% occurring once. Source material: PBMCs. These receptor sequences come from a man aged 18 to 35 in good health and CMV-seropositive.

The chain is built from TRBV6-6 and TRBJ2-5; TRBD2 aligns across 8 bases. The CDR3 runs to 14 residues. Germline CDR1 and CDR2: MNHNY and SVGAGI (reference sequence). V lost 6 bases and J lost 4; bases outside the gene matches: 7. The CDR3 loop reads CASRISGSRETQYF. For the CDR3, the DNA is TGTGCCAGCAGGATAAGCGGGAGTAGAGAGACCCAGTACTTC.

CDR3 coding DNA: TGTGCCAGCAGTCTTGGACTAGCGGGAGGAGATGAGCAGTTCTTC. Amino acid sequence: CASSLGLAGGDEQFF. This rearrangement joins TRBV27 to TRBJ2-1, with 14 bases matching TRBD2. Trimming took 5 bases from V and 8 from J; bases not matched to a gene: 5. This CDR3 contains 15 residues. CDR1 and CDR2 (germline): MNHEY, SMNVEV (reference sequence).

This clone was counted once. This rearrangement joins TRBV7-2 to TRBJ1-5, with no clear D. This CDR3 is 14 amino acids long. The germline gives CDR1 SGHTA, CDR2 FQGNSA. V was pared by 1 base and J by 7 bases, with 11 bases between. The CDR3 DNA reads as TGTGCCAGCAGCTTAGGCGGGGTAGAGCAGCCCCAGCATTTT. This translates into CASSLGGVEQPQHF.

The V call is TRBV6-5, the J call TRBJ2-2; TRBD1 matches 7 bases. Germline V gives CDR1 MNHEY, CDR2 SVGAGI. CDR3 length: 14 residues. J gave up 6 bases and V 4 bases, and 5 bases lay outside the gene matches. CDR3 in amino acids: CASSFLRGPGELFF. The DNA of the CDR3 is TGTGCCAGCAGTTTTTTGAGGGGGCCCGGGGAGCTGTTTTTT.